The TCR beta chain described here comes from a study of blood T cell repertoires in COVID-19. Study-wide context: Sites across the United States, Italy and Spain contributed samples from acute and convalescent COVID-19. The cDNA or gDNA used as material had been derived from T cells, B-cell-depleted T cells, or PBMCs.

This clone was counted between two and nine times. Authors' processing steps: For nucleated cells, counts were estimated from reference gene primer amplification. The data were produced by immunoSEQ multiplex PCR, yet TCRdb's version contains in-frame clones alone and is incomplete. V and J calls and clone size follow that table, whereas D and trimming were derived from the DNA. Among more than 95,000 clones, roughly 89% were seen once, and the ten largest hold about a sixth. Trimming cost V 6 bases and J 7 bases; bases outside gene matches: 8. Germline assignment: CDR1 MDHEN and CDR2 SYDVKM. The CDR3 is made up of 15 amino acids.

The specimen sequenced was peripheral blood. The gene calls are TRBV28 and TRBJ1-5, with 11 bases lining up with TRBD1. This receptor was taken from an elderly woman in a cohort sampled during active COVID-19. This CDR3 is CASSRTGTGGQPQHF. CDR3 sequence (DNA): TGTGCCAGCAGCCGCACCGGGACAGGGGGACAGCCCCAGCATTTT.